Below are 32 T cell receptor beta chains sequenced from a single sample in a study of cytomegalovirus exposure and HLA in healthy donors. Primers: 60 Vbeta forward and 13 Jbeta reverse. Sequencing used immunoSEQ multiplex PCR; TCRdb keeps in-frame clones, though not all of them. Among 150,000 to 200,000 clones, around 81% were seen once, and the ten largest hold roughly 1%. The sequencing sample was made of PBMCs. Source of these receptors: a middle-aged woman in good health and CMV-seronegative.

CDR3 DNA: TGTGCCAGCATGCCCAGGTGGGACTATGGCTACACCTTC. Translating it yields CASMPRWDYGYTF. The V and J genes are TRBV6-5 and TRBJ1-2; D uncertain. The CDR3 has 13 amino acids. From germline, CDR1 is MNHEY and CDR2 SVGAGI. With 7 bases removed from V and 3 bases from J, the gap between germline ends came to 12 bases.

The genes are TRBV30 and TRBJ2-5; a weak D match, TRBD2 (6 bases). The CDR3 is made up of 13 amino acids. CDR1 and CDR2 (germline): GTSNPN, SVGIG (reference sequence). Trimming left V 2 bases short and J 11 bases short, with 18 bases between. The CDR3: CAWSKNVRGEQYF. As DNA, the CDR3 is TGTGCCTGGAGTAAGAATGTGCGGGGAGAGCAGTACTTC.

This clone was found a few times. The chain combines TRBV11-2 with TRBJ1-5; D unresolved. The germline CDR1 and CDR2 sequences are SGHAT and FQNNGV. V gave up 1 base and J gave up 4 bases, with 5 bases separating them. The CDR3 has 13 residues. CDR3 residues: CASSLAQNQPQHF. CDR3 in DNA: TGTGCCAGCAGCTTAGCCCAGAATCAGCCCCAGCATTTT.

This clone has a handful of counts. V and J are TRBV19 and TRBJ2-1; D gene unclear. V was trimmed by 6 bases and J by 3 bases, leaving 15 bases between them. Germline assignment: CDR1 LNHDA and CDR2 SQIVND (reference sequence). This CDR3 comprises 15 residues. For the CDR3, the DNA is TGTGCCAGTAGCGGAAACAGCACACTCTACAATGAGCAGTTCTTC. Its translation: CASSGNSTLYNEQFF.

The chain is built from TRBV5-1 and TRBJ2-5; 7 bases agree with TRBD1. Germline values: CDR1 SGHRS, CDR2 YFSETQ. Germline trimming cut 3 bases from V and 3 bases from J; bases unmatched to any gene: 5. The CDR3 is 14 amino acids. The CDR3 bases are TGCGCCAGCAGCTCAACCGGGACAGAAGAGACCCAGTACTTC. Translated: CASSSTGTEETQYF.

This chain uses TRBV6-1 with TRBJ1-1; 7 bases line up with TRBD1. Germline-derived CDR1 and CDR2 are MNHNS and SASEGT. CDR3 length: 15 residues. The ends lost 5 bases at V and 1 base at J; junction bases unmatched: 7. CDR3 region: CASSTRQGRNTEAFF. The CDR3 nucleotides read TGTGCCAGCAGTACCCGACAGGGCAGGAACACTGAAGCTTTCTTT.

Here the CDR3 DNA reads TGTGCCTGGAGTGTAGGACAGGTAAACACTGAAGCTTTCTTT. This encodes CAWSVGQVNTEAFF. V gene TRBV30 combines with J gene TRBJ1-1; 7 bases align to TRBD1. The CDR3 totals 14 residues. In germline, CDR1 is GTSNPN, CDR2 SVGIG (reference sequence). The J segment lost 2 bases and the V segment lost 0 bases, leaving 3 bases of the junction unmatched.

The chain employs TRBV5-1 and TRBJ1-4; D ambiguous. Trimming cost V 5 bases and J 8 bases, with 13 bases left between them. The CDR3 is 13 residues long. The V gene's germline CDR1 is SGHRS and CDR2 YFSETQ. In DNA form, the CDR3 reads TGCGCCAGCAGTCAGGAGGGAAGGGAAAAACTGTTTTTT. Protein sequence: CASSQEGREKLFF.

V is TRBV30 and J is TRBJ2-5; maybe TRBD1 (7 bases). In germline, CDR1 is GTSNPN, CDR2 SVGIG (reference sequence). V was trimmed by 3 bases and J by 4 bases, leaving 12 bases between them. CDR3 length equals 13 residues. The DNA for the CDR3 is TGTGCCTGGAGCACAGGGGAGGCAGAGACCCAGTACTTC. This translates into CAWSTGEAETQYF.

The chain uses TRBV7-9 and TRBJ1-1, with D maybe TRBD1 (5 bases). The V end was cut by 3 bases, the J end by 4 bases, with 12 bases between. This CDR3 region has 14 residues. Germline values: CDR1 SEHNR, CDR2 FQNEAQ (reference sequence). CDR3 loop: CASSFGGETTEAFF. The DNA of the CDR3 is TGTGCCAGCAGCTTCGGGGGGGAGACCACTGAAGCTTTCTTT. Full variable domain (missing parts from reference TRBV7-9 and TRBJ1-1): DTGVSQNPRHKITKRGQNVTFRCDPISEHNRLYWYRQTLGQGPEFLTYFQNEAQLEKSRLLSDRFSAERPKGSFSTLEIQRTEQGDSAMYLCASSFGGETTEAFFGQGTRLTVV.

As DNA, the CDR3 is TGTGCCAGCAGTGAAGCTAGCGGGCTTAGGGGCTACACCTTC. This encodes CASSEASGLRGYTF. The chain combines TRBV6-1 with TRBJ1-2, with D unclear. The CDR3 runs 14 residues. Trimming took off 0 bases at V and 8 bases at J, with 13 bases between the two ends. The germline V gene encodes CDR1 MNHNS and CDR2 SASEGT.

The V and J genes are TRBV23-1 and TRBJ2-5, with 7 bases aligning to TRBD1. TRBV23-1 is recorded as an ORF, its role being uncertain. The CDR3 loop spans 14 amino acids. The junction had 7 bases not matched to a gene; V was cut back by 2 bases and J by 7 bases. The CDR3 sequence is CASSQVQGTGTQYF. The DNA of the CDR3 is TGCGCCAGCAGTCAAGTACAGGGGACGGGGACCCAGTACTTC.

V gene TRBV9 combines with J gene TRBJ1-1; D not resolved. The CDR3 totals 15 residues. The V end was cut by 0 bases, the J end by 2 bases, with 11 bases between. Germline CDR1 SGDLS, CDR2 YYNGEE. CDR3 DNA sequence: TGTGCCAGCAGCGTAGACGGGGAGGGAAACACTGAAGCTTTCTTT. Its translation is CASSVDGEGNTEAFF.

The chain uses TRBV13 and TRBJ2-1, with 14 positions matching TRBD2. Trimming removed 4 bases from V and 6 bases from J; junction bases left unmatched: 5. The CDR3 has 16 amino acids. Germline V gives CDR1 PRHDT, CDR2 FYEKMQ (reference sequence). The CDR3 region has the DNA TGTGCCAGCAGCTCGACTAGCGGGAGGGCCGTCAATGAGCAGTTCTTC. Translation: CASSSTSGRAVNEQFF.

This chain joins TRBV29-1 and TRBJ1-1; D is uncertain. CDR3 length: 14 residues. The ends were cut back, 0 bases at V and 3 bases at J, with 11 bases in the middle. CDR1 and CDR2 (germline): SQVTM, ANQGSEA. The CDR3 nucleotides read TGCAGCGTTGAAGATCAAGCGACCTACACTGAAGCTTTCTTT. It translates to CSVEDQATYTEAFF. The full variable domain, rest sourced from reference TRBV29-1 and TRBJ1-1, is SAVISQKPSRDICQRGTSLTIQCQVDSQVTMMFWYRQQPGQSLTLIATANQGSEATYESGFVIDKFPISRPNLTFSTLTVSNMSPEDSSIYLCSVEDQATYTEAFFGQGTRLTVV.

The chain links TRBV30 to TRBJ1-5; D remains unclear. Germline-derived CDR1 and CDR2 are GTSNPN and SVGIG (reference sequence). The CDR3 sequence is 14 residues long. V was pared by 0 bases and J by 3 bases, with 9 bases between. The CDR3 sequence: CAWSVQSYNQPQHF. CDR3 coding DNA: TGTGCCTGGAGTGTACAGAGTTACAATCAGCCCCAGCATTTT. Based on the CDR3 plus reference TRBV30 and TRBJ1-5, the full variable domain is SQTIHQWPATLVQPVGSPLSLECTVEGTSNPNLYWYRQAAGRGLQLLFYSVGIGQISSEVPQNLSASRPQDRQFILSSKKLLLSDSGFYLCAWSVQSYNQPQHFGDGTRLSIL.

The chain couples TRBV11-3 to TRBJ2-3; the match to TRBD2 covers 10 bases. Germline V gene lookup returns CDR1 SGHNT and CDR2 YENEEA. CDR3 length: 17 residues. V was clipped by 1 base and J by 1 base; unmatched bases: 5. The CDR3 loop reads CASSLGAGTSGTDTQYF. As DNA, the CDR3 is TGTGCCAGCAGCTTAGGGGCCGGGACTAGCGGCACAGATACGCAGTATTTT.

This rearrangement joins TRBV27 to TRBJ2-7; D may be TRBD1 (6 bases). Germline loops: CDR1 MNHEY, CDR2 SMNVEV (reference sequence). The germline V and J ends were trimmed by 5 bases and 0 bases, with 14 bases remaining between them. This CDR3 has 15 residues. The CDR3 loop is CASSISTGYSYEQYF. The CDR3 DNA reads as TGTGCCAGCAGTATCTCAACAGGGTACTCCTACGAGCAGTACTTC.

The chain couples TRBV25-1 to TRBJ2-7; D is ambiguous. Germline V gives CDR1 MGHDK, CDR2 SYGVNS. This CDR3 region has 14 residues. Trimming removed 2 bases at V and 1 base at J, with 9 bases between. This chain's CDR3 is CASSEKRRSYEQYF. CDR3 DNA: TGTGCCAGCAGTGAAAAGAGGAGATCCTACGAGCAGTACTTC.

The chain has TRBV7-9 and TRBJ1-3; D perhaps matches TRBD1 (6 bases). The CDR3 has 16 residues. Germline V gives CDR1 SEHNR, CDR2 FQNEAQ (reference sequence). V was clipped by 1 base and J by 0 bases, with 10 bases between them. CDR3 in DNA: TGTGCCAGCAGCTTAGACAGGGACCCCTCTGGAAACACCATATATTTT. Translation: CASSLDRDPSGNTIYF. Filled out from reference TRBV7-9 and TRBJ1-3, the complete variable domain reads DTGVSQNPRHKITKRGQNVTFRCDPISEHNRLYWYRQTLGQGPEFLTYFQNEAQLEKSRLLSDRFSAERPKGSFSTLEIQRTEQGDSAMYLCASSLDRDPSGNTIYFGEGSWLTVV.

The J gene is TRBJ2-7, the V gene TRBV30, with 10 bases fitting TRBD1. In germline, CDR1 is GTSNPN, CDR2 SVGIG (reference sequence). V lost 5 bases and J lost 12; bases outside the gene matches: 16. The CDR3 length is 14 residues. The CDR3 reads CAWDAGTGVREGYF. CDR3 nucleotide sequence: TGTGCCTGGGACGCCGGGACAGGGGTCCGCGAGGGGTACTTC.

This clone was seen a handful of times. V and J are TRBV6-5 and TRBJ1-1; no definite D call. With 0 bases removed from V and 0 bases from J, the gap between germline ends came to 11 bases. There are 16 residues in the CDR3. Germline CDR1 MNHEY, CDR2 SVGAGI. In nucleotides, the CDR3 is TGTGCCAGCAGTTACTCGACGAGTCGGGTGAACACTGAAGCTTTCTTT. This gives the protein CASSYSTSRVNTEAFF.

The chain's CDR3 is CASSPVELNEQFF. The DNA for the CDR3 is TGTGCCAGCAGCCCCGTAGAACTCAATGAGCAGTTCTTC. The rearrangement joins TRBV7-8 to TRBJ2-1; no clear D gene. The germline gives CDR1 SGHVS, CDR2 FQNEAQ. The CDR3 consists of 13 residues. The V end lost 5 bases, the J end lost 6 bases, and 11 bases lay between the germline ends.

This clone turned up a few times. V gene TRBV5-1 combines with J gene TRBJ2-3, with D unclear. The V gene lost 2 bases and the J gene lost 6 bases, with 7 bases spanning the gap. Germline V gene lookup returns CDR1 SGHRS and CDR2 YFSETQ. The CDR3 consists of 12 residues. Here the CDR3 reads CASSLYADTQYF. As DNA, the CDR3 is TGCGCCAGCAGCTTATATGCGGATACGCAGTATTTT.

The chain combines TRBV9 with TRBJ2-3; 8 bases map to TRBD2. In germline, CDR1 is SGDLS, CDR2 YYNGEE. V lost 1 base, J lost 3 bases, and 4 bases stayed unmatched. The CDR3 consists of 15 residues. The CDR3 DNA follows: TGTGCCAGCAGCGTACCCCCGGGGGGGACAGATACGCAGTATTTT. Its translation: CASSVPPGGTDTQYF. Full variable domain (outside the CDR3, taken from reference TRBV9 and TRBJ2-3): DSGVTQTPKHLITATGQRVTLRCSPRSGDLSVYWYQQSLDQGLQFLIQYYNGEERAKGNILERFSAQQFPDLHSELNLSSLELGDSALYFCASSVPPGGTDTQYFGPGTRLTVL.

The chain uses TRBV5-5 and TRBJ2-2; the match to TRBD2 covers 14 bases. The germline CDR1 and CDR2 sequences are SGHKS and YYEKEE (reference sequence). The CDR3 runs to 15 residues. V shed 4 bases, J shed 6 bases, and the junction held 2 bases outside the gene matches. The CDR3 DNA follows: TGTGCCAGCAGCCCGGGACTAGCGGGAGCCGGGGAGCTGTTTTTT. Encoded protein: CASSPGLAGAGELFF. Filled out from reference TRBV5-5 and TRBJ2-2, the complete variable domain reads DAGVTQSPTHLIKTRGQQVTLRCSPISGHKSVSWYQQVLGQGPQFIFQYYEKEERGRGNFPDRFSARQFPNYSSELNVNALLLGDSALYLCASSPGLAGAGELFFGEGSRLTVL.

This chain connects TRBV27 to TRBJ2-3, with 11 bases fitting TRBD2. The CDR3 extends over 18 amino acids. V dropped 5 bases and J dropped 4; count of bases not matched to a gene: 14. CDR1 MNHEY and CDR2 SMNVEV come from the germline V gene (reference sequence). CDR3 region: CASSPFPISGRASDTQYF. The CDR3, as DNA: TGTGCCAGCAGTCCGTTCCCCATTAGCGGGAGGGCCTCAGATACGCAGTATTTT.

This chain joins TRBV6-5 and TRBJ2-7, with TRBD1 identical over 9 bases. This CDR3 is built from 13 residues. With V trimmed by 6 bases and J by 6 bases, 6 bases remained unmatched. CDR1 MNHEY and CDR2 SVGAGI come from the germline V gene. The CDR3 DNA reads TGTGCCAGCAGGGGACAGGGTATTGGCGAGCAGTACTTC. Protein sequence: CASRGQGIGEQYF.

The J gene is TRBJ2-3, the V gene TRBV6-1; 7 bases are a match to TRBD2. This CDR3 has 14 amino acids. Germline trimming cut 4 bases from V and 6 bases from J; bases unmatched to any gene: 7. Germline V gene sequence: CDR1 MNHNS, CDR2 SASEGT. The CDR3: CASSGGGSWDTQYF. The CDR3 bases are TGTGCCAGCAGTGGGGGGGGGTCTTGGGATACGCAGTATTTT.

This chain uses TRBV11-2 with TRBJ2-7; the match to TRBD1 covers 7 bases. Germline V gene data show CDR1 as SGHAT and CDR2 as FQNNGV. Germline trimming cut 0 bases from V and 0 bases from J; bases unmatched to any gene: 11. The CDR3 sequence is 18 residues long. The CDR3 protein is CASSLDRGDSYYSYEQYF. The CDR3 region has the DNA TGTGCCAGCAGCTTAGATCGAGGGGACAGTTACTACTCCTACGAGCAGTACTTC.

The rearrangement links TRBV6-5 to TRBJ1-1; D is possibly TRBD1 (5 bases). Germline V gene data show CDR1 as MNHEY and CDR2 as SVGAGI. Trimming removed 2 bases from V and 3 bases from J, with 10 bases in between. The CDR3 contains 14 residues. Written as DNA, the CDR3 is TGTGCCAGCAGTTACCAGGGAGGTTACACTGAAGCTTTCTTT. This encodes CASSYQGGYTEAFF.

The CDR3 protein is CASSTPSGHPYEQYF. CDR3 in DNA: TGTGCCAGCAGCACCCCTAGCGGGCACCCCTACGAGCAGTACTTC. The V call is TRBV5-4, the J call TRBJ2-7; 8 nucleotides match TRBD2. J was trimmed by 2 bases and V by 4 bases; bases with no gene match: 8. The germline CDR1 and CDR2 sequences are SGHNT and YYREEE (reference sequence). This CDR3 has 15 residues.